Listed here is a single T cell receptor (beta chain). This CDR3 is built from 18 residues. The germline V gene encodes CDR1 SGDLS and CDR2 YYNGEE. V was trimmed by 0 bases and J by 1 base, leaving 18 bases between them. With iRepertoire HTBI primers and Arm-PCR of CDR3 regions, TCR beta libraries were built. One entry per CDR3 protein, called by TCRdb with MiXCR from the multiplex PCR reads. The repertoire holds hundreds of thousands of distinct CDR3 sequences, around 16% seen once, with 22% in the top ten. This sample was included in a study of regulatory T cells in long-lasting Graves disease. Sample time point: newly diagnosed GD, antithyroid drugs for less than 3 months. Extracted RNA from PBMCs served as the source of the TCR library.

The specimen comprised peripheral blood mononuclear cells (PBMCs), sampled at new diagnosis, from a patient treated with antithyroid drugs. The sequence came from a female donor with Graves disease. This rearrangement joins TRBV9 to TRBJ2-3; D is possibly TRBD1 or TRBD2 (5 bases each). The CDR3 protein is CASSVDFMGERRTDTQYF. DNA of the CDR3: TGTGCCAGCAGCGTAGACTTCATGGGGGAGCGGCGCACAGATACGCAGTATTTT.